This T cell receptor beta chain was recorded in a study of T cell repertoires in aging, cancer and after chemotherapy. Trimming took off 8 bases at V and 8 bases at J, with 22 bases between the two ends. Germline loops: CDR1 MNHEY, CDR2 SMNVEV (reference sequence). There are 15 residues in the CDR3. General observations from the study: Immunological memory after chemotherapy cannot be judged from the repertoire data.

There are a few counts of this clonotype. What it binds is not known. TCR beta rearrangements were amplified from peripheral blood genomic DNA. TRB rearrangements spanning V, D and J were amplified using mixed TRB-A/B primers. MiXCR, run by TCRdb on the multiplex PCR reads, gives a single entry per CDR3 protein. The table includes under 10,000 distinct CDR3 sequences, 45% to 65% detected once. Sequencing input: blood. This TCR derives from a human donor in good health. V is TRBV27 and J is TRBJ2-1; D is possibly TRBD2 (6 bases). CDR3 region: CASWPPGVRSDEQFF. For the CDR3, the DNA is TGTGCCAGCTGGCCCCCGGGGGTTCGTTCGGATGAGCAGTTCTTC.